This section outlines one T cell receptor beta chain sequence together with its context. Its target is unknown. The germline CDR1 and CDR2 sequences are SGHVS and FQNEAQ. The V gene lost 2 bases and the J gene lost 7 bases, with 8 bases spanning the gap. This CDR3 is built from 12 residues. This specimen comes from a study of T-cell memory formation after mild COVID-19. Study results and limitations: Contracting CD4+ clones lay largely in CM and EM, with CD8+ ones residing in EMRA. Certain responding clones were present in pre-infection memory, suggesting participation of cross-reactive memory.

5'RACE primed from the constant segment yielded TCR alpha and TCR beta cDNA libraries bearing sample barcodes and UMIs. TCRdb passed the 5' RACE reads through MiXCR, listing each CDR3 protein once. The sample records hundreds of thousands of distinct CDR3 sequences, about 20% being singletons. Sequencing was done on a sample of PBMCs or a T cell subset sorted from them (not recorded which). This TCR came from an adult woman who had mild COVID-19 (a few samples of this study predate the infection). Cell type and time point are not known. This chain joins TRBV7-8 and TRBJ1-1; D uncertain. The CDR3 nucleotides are TGTGCCAGCAGCTTAAAGGGCCGTGAAGCTTTCTTT. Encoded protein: CASSLKGREAFF.